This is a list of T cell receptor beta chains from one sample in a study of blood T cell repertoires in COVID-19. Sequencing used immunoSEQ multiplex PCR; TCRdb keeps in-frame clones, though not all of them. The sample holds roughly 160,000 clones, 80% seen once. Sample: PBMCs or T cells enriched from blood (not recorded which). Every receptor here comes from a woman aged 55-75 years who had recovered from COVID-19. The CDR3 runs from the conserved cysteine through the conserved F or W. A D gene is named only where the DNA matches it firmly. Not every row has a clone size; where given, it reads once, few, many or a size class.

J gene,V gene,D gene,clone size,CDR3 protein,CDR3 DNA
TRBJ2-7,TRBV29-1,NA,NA,CSVGRQSYEQYF,TGCAGCGTTGGGCGACAGTCCTACGAGCAGTACTTC
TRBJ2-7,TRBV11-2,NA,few,CASEKQGGLSYEQYF,TGTGCCAGCGAAAAACAGGGAGGGCTCTCCTACGAGCAGTACTTC
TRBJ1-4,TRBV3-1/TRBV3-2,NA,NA,CASSQVEKLFF,TGTGCCAGCAGCCAAGTAGAAAAACTGTTTTTT
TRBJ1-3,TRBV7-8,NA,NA,CASSLKPRTEAGNTIYF,TGTGCCAGCAGCTTAAAACCCCGGACAGAAGCTGGAAACACCATATATTTT
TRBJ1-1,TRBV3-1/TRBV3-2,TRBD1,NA,CASSLQGWGEAFF,TGTGCCAGCAGCCTACAGGGGTGGGGTGAAGCTTTCTTT
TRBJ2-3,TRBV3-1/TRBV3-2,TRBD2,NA,CASSQGGSLAGLAWGTDTQYF,TGTGCCAGCAGCCAAGGTGGTAGCCTAGCGGGTCTGGCCTGGGGCACAGATACGCAGTATTTT
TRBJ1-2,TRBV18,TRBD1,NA,CASSPPGQGSVVGYTF,TGTGCCAGCTCACCGCCGGGACAGGGGTCCGTCGTGGGCTACACCTTC
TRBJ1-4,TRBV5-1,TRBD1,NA,CASSLGQGGVANEKLFF,TGCGCCAGCAGCTTGGGACAGGGGGGCGTCGCTAATGAAAAACTGTTTTTT
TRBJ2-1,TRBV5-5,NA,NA,CASSFQLYNEQFF,TGTGCCAGCAGCTTCCAACTGTACAATGAGCAGTTCTTC
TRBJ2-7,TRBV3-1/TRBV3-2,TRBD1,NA,CASSQDSIYKWTGVNPYEQYF,TGTGCCAGCAGCCAAGATTCGATATATAAATGGACAGGGGTAAACCCCTACGAGCAGTACTTC
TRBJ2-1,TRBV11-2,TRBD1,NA,CASSSIPGGNNEQFF,TGTGCCAGCAGCTCCATCCCAGGGGGCAACAATGAGCAGTTCTTC
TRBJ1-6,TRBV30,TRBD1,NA,CAWRGQGASPLHF,TGTGCCTGGAGGGGACAGGGGGCTTCACCCCTCCACTTT
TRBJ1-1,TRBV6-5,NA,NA,CASRKSSQGAAFF,TGTGCCAGCAGGAAGTCCTCTCAGGGCGCAGCTTTCTTT
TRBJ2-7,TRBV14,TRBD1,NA,CASSQGRQGAHEQYF,TGTGCCAGCAGCCAAGGTAGACAGGGGGCCCACGAGCAGTACTTC
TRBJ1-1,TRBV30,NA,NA,CAWSVLQADTEAFF,TGTGCCTGGAGTGTACTACAGGCGGACACTGAAGCTTTCTTT
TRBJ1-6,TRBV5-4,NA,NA,CASSPGNSKNSPLHF,TGTGCCAGCAGCCCAGGCAACAGCAAAAATTCACCCCTCCACTTT
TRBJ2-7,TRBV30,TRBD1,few,CASRDRGDGEQYF,TGTGCCTCCCGGGACAGGGGGGATGGCGAGCAGTACTTC
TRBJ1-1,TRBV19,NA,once,CASSPQLGGLDTEAFF,TGTGCCAGTAGTCCCCAATTAGGGGGATTAGACACTGAAGCTTTCTTT
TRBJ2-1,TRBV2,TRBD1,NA,CASTTGTEQFF,TGTGCCAGTACGACAGGGACTGAGCAGTTCTTC
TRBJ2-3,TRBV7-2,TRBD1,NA,CASSFQQGTDTQYF,TGTGCCAGCAGCTTCCAACAGGGGACAGATACGCAGTATTTT
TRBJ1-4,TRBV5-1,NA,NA,CASSPQPDGGEKLFF,TGCGCCAGCAGCCCCCAACCGGATGGAGGCGAAAAACTGTTTTTT
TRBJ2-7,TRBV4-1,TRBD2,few,CASSQGLREAYEQYF,TGCGCCAGCAGCCAAGGACTCCGGGAGGCCTACGAGCAGTACTTC
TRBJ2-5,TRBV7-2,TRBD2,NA,CASSRTSGGARGETQYF,TGTGCCAGCAGCCGGACTAGCGGGGGGGCCAGAGGCGAGACCCAGTACTTC